This T cell receptor beta chain was obtained from a study of T cells expressing NK-cell markers. Study-level information: Seropositivity for HCMV was found in most of the eight sequenced donors, with one seronegative. Findings and caveats of the study: In several donors, these clonotypes also led the CD3+CD56-NKG2C+ fraction. Whether expanded NKG2C-expressing T cell clones recognize HCMV is unknown. Top CD8+ clonotypes included the dominant CD3+CD56+NKG2C+ clonotypes in 5 or 6 donors.

The germline gives CDR1 MNHNS, CDR2 SASEGT. This CDR3 region has 13 residues. A note on this clonotype: The antigen is undetermined.

Following a re-call of the 5' RACE reads, TCRdb has one entry per CDR3 protein and lacks DNA. Here the sample table reports about 460,000 distinct CDR3 sequences. V and J are TRBV6-1 and TRBJ1-5. The specimen was blood T cells: a sorted CD56 or NKG2C T cell subset, CD4+ or CD8+ T cells, or bulk PBMC T cells (not recorded which). The receptor was derived from a woman aged 50 to 60 in good health. The CDR3 sequence: CASSSKLHGPQHF.